This T cell receptor (beta chain) is from a study of blood T cell repertoires in COVID-19. Using immunoSEQ multiplex PCR, the repertoire was profiled, and TCRdb retains in-frame clones only, with some absent. The sample holds approximately 220,000 clones, 87% seen once. The germline CDR1 and CDR2 sequences are MNHEY and SVGAGI. The length of the CDR3 is 13 residues. The V and J ends lost 5 bases and 6 bases, in that order; junction bases with no gene match: 4. Source material: PBMCs or T cells enriched from blood (not recorded which). The TCR was taken from a woman in her twenties or thirties with acute COVID-19. The chain is built from TRBV6-5 and TRBJ1-2; 9 bases line up with TRBD1. The CDR3 coding sequence is TGTGCCAGCAGTCTCCGGGACAGGGATGGCTACACCTTC. Protein product: CASSLRDRDGYTF.